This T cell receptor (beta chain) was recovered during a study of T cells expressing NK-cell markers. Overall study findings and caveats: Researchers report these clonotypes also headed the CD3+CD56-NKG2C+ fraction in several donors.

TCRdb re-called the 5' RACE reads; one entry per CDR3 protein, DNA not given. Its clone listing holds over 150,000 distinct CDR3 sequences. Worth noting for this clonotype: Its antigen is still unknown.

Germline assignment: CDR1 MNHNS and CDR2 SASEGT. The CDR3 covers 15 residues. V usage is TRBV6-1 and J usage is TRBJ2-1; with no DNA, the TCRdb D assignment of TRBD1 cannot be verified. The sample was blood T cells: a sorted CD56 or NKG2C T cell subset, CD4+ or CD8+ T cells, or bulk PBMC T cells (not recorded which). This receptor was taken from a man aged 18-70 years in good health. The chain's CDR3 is CASSPGTGGYNEQFF.